The next 18 T cell receptor beta chains were all read from a single sample in a study of T-cell memory formation after mild COVID-19. Via MiXCR, TCRdb re-called the 5' RACE reads, giving one row per CDR3 protein. The table records about 160,000 distinct CDR3 sequences, 25% to 40% of them present only once. The specimen sequenced was PBMCs or a T cell subset sorted from them (not recorded which). These receptors all stem from an adult woman who had mild COVID-19 (a few samples of this study predate the infection). Cell type and time point are not known.

The chain couples TRBV7-9 to TRBJ2-5; TRBD2 matches 9 bases. Germline lookup yields CDR1 SEHNR and CDR2 FQNEAQ (reference sequence). Trimming at V came to 6 bases and at J to 4 bases, leaving 6 bases not matched to a gene. This CDR3 has 14 amino acids. The CDR3, as DNA: TGTGCCAGCAGAGCGGGGGGCCCAACAGAGACCCAGTACTTC. Amino acid sequence: CASRAGGPTETQYF.

The chain combines TRBV7-2 with TRBJ2-1; 8 bases fit TRBD1. This CDR3 comprises 16 residues. V lost 5 bases, J lost 2 bases, and 8 bases stayed unmatched. Germline values: CDR1 SGHTA, CDR2 FQGNSA. CDR3 nucleotide sequence: TGTGCCAGCAGCCGAATTTACAGGGGGACCTACAATGAGCAGTTCTTC. Translation gives CASSRIYRGTYNEQFF.

This clonotype turned up a few times. The gene calls are TRBV11-3 and TRBJ2-2; possibly TRBD2 for D (5 bases). V was pared by 8 bases and J by 0 bases, with 7 bases between. The length of the CDR3 is 13 residues. Germline V gene data show CDR1 as SGHNT and CDR2 as YENEEA. For the CDR3, the DNA is TGTGCCAGCCGGGAAACGAACACCGGGGAGCTGTTTTTT. It yields the protein CASRETNTGELFF.

This chain links TRBV5-1 with TRBJ2-7; 8 bases align to TRBD1. The length of the CDR3 is 13 residues. V lost 4 bases to trimming and J lost 6 bases; unmatched junction nucleotides: 6. Germline CDR1 and CDR2: SGHRS and YFSETQ. The CDR3 spells CASSPRTGLEQYF. DNA for the CDR3: TGCGCCAGCAGCCCGAGGACAGGGCTCGAGCAGTACTTC.

This clonotype was seen a few times. The chain recombines TRBV5-6 with TRBJ2-7; 12 bases line up with TRBD2. This CDR3 comprises 16 residues. CDR1 and CDR2 (germline): SGHDT, YYEEEE. V shed 3 bases and J 4 bases; nucleotides not matched to a gene: 8. The CDR3 here is CASSSTTSGRRYEQYF. CDR3 in DNA: TGTGCCAGCAGCTCTACGACTAGCGGGAGAAGGTACGAGCAGTACTTC.

The rearrangement joins TRBV20-1 to TRBJ2-5; TRBD2 matches 11 bases. This CDR3 has 12 residues. Germline assignment: CDR1 DFQATT and CDR2 SNEGSKA (reference sequence). V shed 6 bases and J 7 bases; nucleotides not matched to a gene: 4. The DNA for the CDR3 is TGCAGTGCACCCGGGACTAGCGGGACCCAGTACTTC. Translation gives CSAPGTSGTQYF.

This clonotype was counted between two and nine times. This rearrangement joins TRBV28 to TRBJ2-7, with unresolved D. This CDR3 contains 13 residues. Germline loops: CDR1 MDHEN, CDR2 SYDVKM. V lost 7 bases, J lost 2 bases, and 12 bases lay in between. The CDR3 loop is CASTYSLTYEQYF. The CDR3 bases are TGTGCCAGCACGTACAGTCTGACCTACGAGCAGTACTTC.

The rearrangement uses TRBV25-1 and TRBJ2-7, with 9 bases that match TRBD2. V lost 2 bases and J lost 5; bases outside the gene matches: 13. Germline V gene sequence: CDR1 MGHDK, CDR2 SYGVNS. The CDR3 is 17 amino acids. The CDR3 sequence is CASSERNAGGPRNEQYF. The CDR3 DNA reads as TGTGCCAGCAGTGAAAGGAACGCGGGAGGGCCGAGGAACGAGCAGTACTTC.

The chain employs TRBV7-6 and TRBJ2-1; 12 bases agree with TRBD2. The V gene end was trimmed by 4 bases and the J gene end by 5 bases; junction bases not matched to a gene: 9. This CDR3 is built from 17 residues. CDR1 and CDR2 (germline): SGHVS, FNYEAQ. The CDR3 nucleotides are TGTGCCAGCAGCTCCGAACTAGCGGGGGGTCCCGACAATGAGCAGTTCTTC. This codes for CASSSELAGGPDNEQFF.

The V call is TRBV5-4, the J call TRBJ2-7; no clear D. The V end lost 4 bases, the J end lost 5 bases, and 13 bases lay between the germline ends. The germline gives CDR1 SGHNT, CDR2 YYREEE (reference sequence). CDR3 length equals 13 residues. CDR3: CASSPSGRDEQYF. The CDR3 region has the DNA TGTGCCAGCAGCCCCTCTGGACGGGACGAGCAGTACTTC.

This clonotype has more than one count but fewer than ten. The chain links TRBV7-8 to TRBJ1-2; perhaps TRBD1 as D (5 bases). V lost 5 bases, J lost 4 bases, and 11 bases lay in between. The V gene's germline CDR1 is SGHVS and CDR2 FQNEAQ. This CDR3 is built from 13 residues. The CDR3 reads CASSQRGGYGYTF. The CDR3 coding sequence is TGTGCCAGCAGCCAAAGGGGAGGCTATGGCTACACCTTC.

This clonotype was detected a few times. The chain employs TRBV7-2 and TRBJ2-5, with TRBD1 matching over 7 bases. Germline assignment: CDR1 SGHTA and CDR2 FQGNSA. This CDR3 contains 16 residues. Germline trimming cut 6 bases from V and 4 bases from J; bases unmatched to any gene: 14. The CDR3: CASSWRTGVNGETQYF. The CDR3 DNA follows: TGTGCCAGCAGTTGGAGAACAGGGGTGAATGGAGAGACCCAGTACTTC.

The chain couples TRBV6-6 to TRBJ1-1, with D unresolved. With 5 bases removed from V and 1 base from J, the gap between germline ends came to 8 bases. This CDR3 comprises 13 residues. Germline assignment: CDR1 MNHNY and CDR2 SVGAGI (reference sequence). CDR3 DNA sequence: TGTGCCAGCAGTGACGGCCAGAACACTGAAGCTTTCTTT. Translated, it gives CASSDGQNTEAFF.

This clonotype showed up just a few times. The chain recombines TRBV5-8 with TRBJ2-3; 7 bases fit TRBD1. V lost 4 bases, J lost 0 bases, and 5 bases stayed unmatched. In germline, CDR1 is SGHTS, CDR2 YDEGEE. The CDR3 sequence is 15 residues long. The CDR3 here is CASSIDRASTDTQYF. CDR3 nucleotides: TGTGCCAGCAGCATCGACAGGGCAAGCACAGATACGCAGTATTTT.

V is TRBV20-1 and J is TRBJ1-2; unclear D gene. Looked up from germline, CDR1 is DFQATT and CDR2 is SNEGSKA (reference sequence). V dropped 0 bases and J dropped 8 bases, with 16 bases sitting between them. CDR3 size: 14 residues. The CDR3 sequence is CSARDVPVGRGYTF. Here the CDR3 DNA reads TGCAGTGCTAGAGATGTCCCGGTCGGACGGGGCTACACCTTC.

V is TRBV29-1 and J is TRBJ2-1; D call uncertain. V dropped 6 bases and J dropped 9 bases, with 12 bases sitting between them. This CDR3 has 11 residues. CDR1 SQVTM and CDR2 ANQGSEA come from the germline V gene. The CDR3 is CSVRQSREQFF. CDR3 DNA sequence: TGCAGCGTCCGCCAAAGCCGTGAGCAGTTCTTC.

This clonotype has only a few counts. The chain links TRBV10-3 to TRBJ2-7; D is possibly TRBD1 (6 bases). This CDR3 contains 16 residues. Between the trimmed V and J ends, which lost 2 bases and 0 bases, there was a span of 14 bases. Germline assignment: CDR1 ENHRY and CDR2 SYGVKD. DNA for the CDR3: TGTGCCATCAGTGAGGGGGGCCTACATCTCTCCTACGAGCAGTACTTC. It is translated as CAISEGGLHLSYEQYF.

The chain combines TRBV27 with TRBJ1-4, with a weak D call TRBD1 (6 bases). The germline CDR1 and CDR2 sequences are MNHEY and SMNVEV (reference sequence). The length of the CDR3 is 14 residues. Deletions cut 3 bases from V and 5 bases from J, with 10 bases between. CDR3 sequence reads: CASSFGRGNEKLFF. Written as DNA, the CDR3 is TGTGCCAGCAGTTTTGGGAGGGGGAATGAAAAACTGTTTTTT.